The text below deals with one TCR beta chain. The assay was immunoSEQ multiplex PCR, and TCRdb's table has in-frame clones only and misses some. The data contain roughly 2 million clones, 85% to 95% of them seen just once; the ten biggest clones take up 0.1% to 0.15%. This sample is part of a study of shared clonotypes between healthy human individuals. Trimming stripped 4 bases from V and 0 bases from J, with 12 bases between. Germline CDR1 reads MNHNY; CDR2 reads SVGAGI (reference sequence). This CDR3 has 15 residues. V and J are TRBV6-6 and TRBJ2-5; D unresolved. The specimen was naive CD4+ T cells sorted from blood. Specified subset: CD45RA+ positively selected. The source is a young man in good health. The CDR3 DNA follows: TGTGCCAGCAGTTCCCCGGTTGAGTACCAAGAGACCCAGTACTTC. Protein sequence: CASSSPVEYQETQYF.